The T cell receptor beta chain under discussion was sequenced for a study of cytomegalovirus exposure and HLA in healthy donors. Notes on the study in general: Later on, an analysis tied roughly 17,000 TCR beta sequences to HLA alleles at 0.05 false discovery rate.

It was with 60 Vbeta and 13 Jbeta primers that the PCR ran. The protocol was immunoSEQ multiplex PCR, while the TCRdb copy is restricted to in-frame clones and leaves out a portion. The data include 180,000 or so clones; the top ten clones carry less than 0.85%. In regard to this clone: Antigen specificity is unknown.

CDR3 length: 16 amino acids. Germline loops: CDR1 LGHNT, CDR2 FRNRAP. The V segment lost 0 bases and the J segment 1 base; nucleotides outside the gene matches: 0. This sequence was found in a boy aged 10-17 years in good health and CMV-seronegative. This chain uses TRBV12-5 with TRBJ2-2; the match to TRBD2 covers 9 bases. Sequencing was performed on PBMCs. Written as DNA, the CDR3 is TGTGCTAGTGGTTTGGTACTAGCGGGGAACACCGGGGAGCTGTTTTTT. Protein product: CASGLVLAGNTGELFF.